In its sample, the clone carrying this T cell receptor beta chain was seen a few times. Its antigen is not identified. This entry comes from a study of CD8 T cells in ankylosing spondylitis. Construction of TCR beta libraries was performed using quantitative 5'-RACE with molecular barcodes. A single record per CDR3 protein comes from TCRdb applying MiXCR to the 5' RACE reads. The sample has 100,000 to 150,000 distinct CDR3 sequences, approximately 17% seen once. In germline, CDR1 is SNHLY, CDR2 FYNNEI. The CDR3 runs 14 residues. Trimming left V 6 bases short and J 2 bases short, with 13 bases between. Study results and caveats: Disease-linked clones reportedly showed significant enrichment in matched ankylosing spondylitis synovial fluid. Some motif variants had been reported before (in reactive arthritis synovial fluid and blood). As for the disease-linked clones, they showed a CD8+ phenotype and occurred at relatively low frequencies in peripheral blood. What seemed typical of ankylosing spondylitis blood was a TCR beta motif built from roughly eight highly homologous variants.

The receptor was derived from a male donor with ankylosing spondylitis. The rearrangement joins TRBV2 to TRBJ1-1; no clear D. The sequenced material came from blood, either unsorted or a sorted T cell fraction (not recorded which). In DNA form, the CDR3 reads TGTGCCAGCAGCGAAACCTCGCATAACACTGAAGCTTTCTTT. Its protein is CASSETSHNTEAFF. Drawing the rest from reference TRBV2 and TRBJ1-1, the complete variable domain is EPEVTQTPSHQVTQMGQEVILRCVPISNHLYFYWYRQILGQKVEFLVSFYNNEISEKSEIFDDQFSVERPDGSNFTLKIRSTKLEDSAMYFCASSETSHNTEAFFGQGTRLTVV.